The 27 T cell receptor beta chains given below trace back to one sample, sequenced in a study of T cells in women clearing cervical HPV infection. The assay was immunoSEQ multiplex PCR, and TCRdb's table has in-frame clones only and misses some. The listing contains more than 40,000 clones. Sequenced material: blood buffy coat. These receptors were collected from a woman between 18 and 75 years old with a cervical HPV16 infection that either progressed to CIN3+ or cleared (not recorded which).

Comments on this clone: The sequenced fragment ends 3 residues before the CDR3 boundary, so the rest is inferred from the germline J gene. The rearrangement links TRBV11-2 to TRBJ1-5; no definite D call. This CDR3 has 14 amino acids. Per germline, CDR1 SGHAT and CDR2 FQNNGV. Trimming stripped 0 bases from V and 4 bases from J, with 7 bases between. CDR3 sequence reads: CASSLDRVNQPQHF. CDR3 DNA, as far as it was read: TGTGCCAGCAGCTTAGACCGCGTTAATCAGCCC.

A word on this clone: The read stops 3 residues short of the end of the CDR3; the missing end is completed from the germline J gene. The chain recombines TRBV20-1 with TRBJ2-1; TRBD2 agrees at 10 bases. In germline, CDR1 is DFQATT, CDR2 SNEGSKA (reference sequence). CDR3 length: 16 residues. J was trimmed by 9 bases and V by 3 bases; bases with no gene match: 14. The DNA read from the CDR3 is TGCAGTGCTAGGGAAGCGGGAGGGCCTAGTGGTAGTGAG. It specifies CSAREAGGPSGSE. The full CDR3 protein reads CSAREAGGPSGSEQFF.

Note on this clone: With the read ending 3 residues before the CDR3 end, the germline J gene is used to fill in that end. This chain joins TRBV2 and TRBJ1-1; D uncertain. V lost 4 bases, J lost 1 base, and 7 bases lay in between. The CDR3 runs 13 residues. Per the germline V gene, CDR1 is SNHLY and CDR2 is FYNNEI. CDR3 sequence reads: CASSVEGNTEAFF. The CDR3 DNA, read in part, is TGTGCCAGCAGTGTTGAGGGGAACACTGAA.

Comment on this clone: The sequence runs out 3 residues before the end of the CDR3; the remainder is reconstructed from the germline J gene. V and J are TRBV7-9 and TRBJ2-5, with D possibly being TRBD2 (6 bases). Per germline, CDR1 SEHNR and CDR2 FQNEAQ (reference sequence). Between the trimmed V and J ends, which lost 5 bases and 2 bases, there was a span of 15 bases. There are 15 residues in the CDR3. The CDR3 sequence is CASSGEGRRQETQYF. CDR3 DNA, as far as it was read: TGTGCCAGCAGCGGAGAGGGGAGGCGTCAAGAGACC.

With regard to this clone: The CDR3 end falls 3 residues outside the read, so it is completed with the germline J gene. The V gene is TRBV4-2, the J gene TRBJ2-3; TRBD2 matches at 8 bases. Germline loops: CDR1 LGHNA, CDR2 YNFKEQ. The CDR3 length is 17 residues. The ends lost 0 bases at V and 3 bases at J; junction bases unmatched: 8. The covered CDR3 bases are TGTGCCAGCAGCCAAGAGGAACTAGCGGTATCGACAGATACG. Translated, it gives CASSQEELAVSTDT. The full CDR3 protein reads CASSQEELAVSTDTQYF.

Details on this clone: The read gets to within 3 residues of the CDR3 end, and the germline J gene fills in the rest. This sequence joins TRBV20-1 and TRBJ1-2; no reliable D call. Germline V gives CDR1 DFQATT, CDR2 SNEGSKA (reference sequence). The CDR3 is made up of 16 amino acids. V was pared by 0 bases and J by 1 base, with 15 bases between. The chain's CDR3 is CSAREGWQENNYGYTF. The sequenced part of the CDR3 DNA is TGCAGTGCTAGAGAGGGTTGGCAGGAAAATAACTATGGC.

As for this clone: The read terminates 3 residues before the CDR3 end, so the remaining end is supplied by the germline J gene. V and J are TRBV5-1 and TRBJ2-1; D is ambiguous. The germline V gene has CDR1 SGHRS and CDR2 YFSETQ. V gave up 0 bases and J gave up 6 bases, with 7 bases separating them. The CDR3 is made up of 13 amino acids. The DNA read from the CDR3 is TGCGCCAGCAGCTTGGCACAGACCAATGAG. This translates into CASSLAQTNE. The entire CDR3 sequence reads CASSLAQTNEQFF.

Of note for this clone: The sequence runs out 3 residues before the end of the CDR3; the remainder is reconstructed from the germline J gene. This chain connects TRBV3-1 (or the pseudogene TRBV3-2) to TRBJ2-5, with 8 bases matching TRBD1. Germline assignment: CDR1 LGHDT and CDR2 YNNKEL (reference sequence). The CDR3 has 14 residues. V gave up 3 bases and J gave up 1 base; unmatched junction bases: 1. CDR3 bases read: TGTGCCAGCAGCCACACAGGGGGCCAAGAGACC. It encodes CASSHTGGQET. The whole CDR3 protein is CASSHTGGQETQYF.

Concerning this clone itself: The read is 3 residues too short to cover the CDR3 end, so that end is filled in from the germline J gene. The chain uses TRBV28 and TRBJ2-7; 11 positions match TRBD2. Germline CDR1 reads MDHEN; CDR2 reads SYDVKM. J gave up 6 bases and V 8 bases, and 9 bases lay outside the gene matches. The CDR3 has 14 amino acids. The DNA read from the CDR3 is TGTGCCAGCGGTGGAACTAGCGGGAGTGGCGAG. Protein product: CASGGTSGSGE. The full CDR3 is CASGGTSGSGEQYF.

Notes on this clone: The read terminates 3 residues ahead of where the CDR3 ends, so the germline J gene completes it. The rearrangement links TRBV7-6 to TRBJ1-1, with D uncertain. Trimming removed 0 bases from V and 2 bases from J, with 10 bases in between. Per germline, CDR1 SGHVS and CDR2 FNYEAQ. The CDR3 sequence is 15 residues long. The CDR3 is CASSLARFVNTEAFF. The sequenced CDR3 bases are TGTGCCAGCAGCTTAGCGAGGTTCGTTAACACTGAA. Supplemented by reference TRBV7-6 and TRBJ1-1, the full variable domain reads GAGVSQSPRYKVTKRGQDVALRCDPISGHVSLYWYRQALGQGPEFLTYFNYEAQQDKSGLPNDRFSAERPEGSISTLTIQRTEQRDSAMYRCASSLARFVNTEAFFGQGTRLTVV.

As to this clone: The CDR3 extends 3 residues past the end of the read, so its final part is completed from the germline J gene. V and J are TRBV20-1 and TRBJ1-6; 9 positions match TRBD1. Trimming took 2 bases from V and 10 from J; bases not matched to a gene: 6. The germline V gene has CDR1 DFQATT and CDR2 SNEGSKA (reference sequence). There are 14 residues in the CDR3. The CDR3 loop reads CSARFGTGLSPLHF. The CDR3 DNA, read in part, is TGCAGTGCTAGATTCGGGACAGGGCTCTCACCC.

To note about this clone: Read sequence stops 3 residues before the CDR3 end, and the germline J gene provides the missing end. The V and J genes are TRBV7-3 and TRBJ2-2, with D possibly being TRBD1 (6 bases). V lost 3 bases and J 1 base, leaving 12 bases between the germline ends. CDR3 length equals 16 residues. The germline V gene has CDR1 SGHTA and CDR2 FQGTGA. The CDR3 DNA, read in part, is TGTGCCAGCAGCTTCCGAGGGGGAAGGAACACCGGGGAG. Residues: CASSFRGGRNTGE. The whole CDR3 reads CASSFRGGRNTGELFF.

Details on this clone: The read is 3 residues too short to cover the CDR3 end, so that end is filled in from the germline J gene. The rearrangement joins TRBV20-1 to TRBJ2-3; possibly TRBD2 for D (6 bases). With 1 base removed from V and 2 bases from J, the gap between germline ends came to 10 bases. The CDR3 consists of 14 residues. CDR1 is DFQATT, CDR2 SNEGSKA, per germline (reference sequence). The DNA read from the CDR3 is TGCAGTGCTAGAGTGGGGGGTTACACAGATACG. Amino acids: CSARVGGYTDT. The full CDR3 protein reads CSARVGGYTDTQYF.

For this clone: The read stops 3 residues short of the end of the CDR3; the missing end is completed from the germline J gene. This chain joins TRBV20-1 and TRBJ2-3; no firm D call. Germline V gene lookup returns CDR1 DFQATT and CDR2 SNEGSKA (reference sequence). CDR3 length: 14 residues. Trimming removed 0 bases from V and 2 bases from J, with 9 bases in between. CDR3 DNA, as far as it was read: TGCAGTGCTAGAGACACCCTAAACACAGATACG. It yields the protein CSARDTLNTDT. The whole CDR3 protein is CSARDTLNTDTQYF.

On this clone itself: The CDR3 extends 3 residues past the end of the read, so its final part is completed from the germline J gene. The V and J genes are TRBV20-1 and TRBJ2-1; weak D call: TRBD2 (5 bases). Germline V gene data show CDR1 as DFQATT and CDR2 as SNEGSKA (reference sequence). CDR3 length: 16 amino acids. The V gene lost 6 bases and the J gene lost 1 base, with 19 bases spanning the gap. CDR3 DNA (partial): TGCAGTGCGGACCCCGGACTGGTACTTTCCTACAATGAG. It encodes CSADPGLVLSYNE. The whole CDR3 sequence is CSADPGLVLSYNEQFF.

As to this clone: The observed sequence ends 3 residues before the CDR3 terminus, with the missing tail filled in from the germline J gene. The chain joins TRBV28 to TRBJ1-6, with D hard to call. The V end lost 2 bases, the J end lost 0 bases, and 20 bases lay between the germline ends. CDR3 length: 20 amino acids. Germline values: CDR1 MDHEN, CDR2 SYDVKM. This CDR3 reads CASSLERVQEPSSYNSPLHF. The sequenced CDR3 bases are TGTGCCAGCAGTTTAGAAAGGGTCCAAGAACCCAGCTCCTATAATTCACCC.

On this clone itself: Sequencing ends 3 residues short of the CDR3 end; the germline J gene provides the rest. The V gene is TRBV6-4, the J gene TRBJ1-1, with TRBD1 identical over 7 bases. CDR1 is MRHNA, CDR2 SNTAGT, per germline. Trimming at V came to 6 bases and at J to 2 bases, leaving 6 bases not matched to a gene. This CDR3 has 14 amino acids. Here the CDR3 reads CASSVDRTNTEAFF. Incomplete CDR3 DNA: TGTGCCAGCAGCGTGGACAGGACCAACACTGAA.

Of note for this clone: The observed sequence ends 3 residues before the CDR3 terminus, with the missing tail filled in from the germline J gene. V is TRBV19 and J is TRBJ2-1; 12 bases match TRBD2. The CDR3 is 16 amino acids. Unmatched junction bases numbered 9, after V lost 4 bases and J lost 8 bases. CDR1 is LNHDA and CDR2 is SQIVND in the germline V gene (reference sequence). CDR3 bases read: TGTGCCAGTAGTAAAGTACGGACTAGCGGGGCTGATGAG. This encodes CASSKVRTSGADE. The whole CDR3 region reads CASSKVRTSGADEQFF.

CDR3 DNA, as far as it was read: TGTGCCAGCAGCTTAGGGCTAGCGGTTAACAATGAG. Protein sequence: CASSLGLAVNNE. The complete CDR3 sequence is CASSLGLAVNNEQFF. The chain combines TRBV7-9 with TRBJ2-1, with 7 bases fitting TRBD2. With the read ending 3 residues before the CDR3 end, the germline J gene is used to fill in that end. Germline CDR1 is SEHNR and CDR2 is FQNEAQ (reference sequence). The CDR3 is 15 amino acids. V lost 1 base, J lost 5 bases, and 5 bases stayed unmatched.

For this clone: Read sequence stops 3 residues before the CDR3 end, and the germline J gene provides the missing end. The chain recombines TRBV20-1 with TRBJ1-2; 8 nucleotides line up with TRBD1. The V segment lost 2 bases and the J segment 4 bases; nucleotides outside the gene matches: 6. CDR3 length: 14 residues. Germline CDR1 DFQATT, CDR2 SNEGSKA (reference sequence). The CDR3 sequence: CSARQGALTYGYTF. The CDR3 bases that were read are TGCAGTGCTAGACAGGGGGCGCTTACCTATGGC.

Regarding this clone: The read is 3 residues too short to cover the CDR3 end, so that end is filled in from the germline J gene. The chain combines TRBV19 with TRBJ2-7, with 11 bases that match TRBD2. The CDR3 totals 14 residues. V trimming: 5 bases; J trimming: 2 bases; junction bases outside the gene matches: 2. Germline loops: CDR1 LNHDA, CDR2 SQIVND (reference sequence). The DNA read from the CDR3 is TGTGCCAGTAGTCTGGGACTAGCGGCCTACGAG. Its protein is CASSLGLAAYE. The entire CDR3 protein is CASSLGLAAYEQYF.

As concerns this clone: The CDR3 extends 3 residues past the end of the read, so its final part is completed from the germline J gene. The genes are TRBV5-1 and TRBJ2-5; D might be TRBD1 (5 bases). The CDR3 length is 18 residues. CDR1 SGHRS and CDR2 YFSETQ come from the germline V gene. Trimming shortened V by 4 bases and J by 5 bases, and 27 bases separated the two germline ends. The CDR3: CASSPGPRVRVEQETQYF. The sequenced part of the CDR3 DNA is TGCGCCAGCAGCCCGGGTCCCAGGGTACGGGTAGAGCAGGAGACC.

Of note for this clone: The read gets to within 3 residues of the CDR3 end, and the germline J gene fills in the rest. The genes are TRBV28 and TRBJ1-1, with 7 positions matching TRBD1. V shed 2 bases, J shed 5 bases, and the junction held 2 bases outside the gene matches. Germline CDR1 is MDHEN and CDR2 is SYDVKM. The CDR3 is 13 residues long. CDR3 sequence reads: CASSLDRVTEAFF. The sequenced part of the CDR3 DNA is TGTGCCAGCAGTTTAGACAGGGTTACTGAA.

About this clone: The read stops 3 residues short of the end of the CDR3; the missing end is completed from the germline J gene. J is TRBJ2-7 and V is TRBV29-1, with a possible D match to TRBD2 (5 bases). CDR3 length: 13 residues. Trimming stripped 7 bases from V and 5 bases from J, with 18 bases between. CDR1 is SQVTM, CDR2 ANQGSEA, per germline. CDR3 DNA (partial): TGCAGCGCTGATCGAGGATCCGGGGACGAG. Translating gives CSADRGSGDE. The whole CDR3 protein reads CSADRGSGDEQYF.

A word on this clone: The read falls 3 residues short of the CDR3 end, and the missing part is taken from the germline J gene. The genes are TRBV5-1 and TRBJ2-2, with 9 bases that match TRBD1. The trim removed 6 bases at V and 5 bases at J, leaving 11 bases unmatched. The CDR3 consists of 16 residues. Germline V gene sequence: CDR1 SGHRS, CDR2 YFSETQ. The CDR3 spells CASTTGGQGETGELFF. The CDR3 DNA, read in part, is TGCGCCAGCACCACCGGGGGACAGGGTGAAACCGGGGAG.

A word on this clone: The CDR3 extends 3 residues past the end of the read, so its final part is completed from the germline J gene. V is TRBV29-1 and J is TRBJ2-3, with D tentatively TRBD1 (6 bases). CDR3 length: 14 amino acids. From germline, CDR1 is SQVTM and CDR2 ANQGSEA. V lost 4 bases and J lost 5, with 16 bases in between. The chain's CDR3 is CSVGGGTKGDTQYF. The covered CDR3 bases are TGCAGCGTTGGAGGGGGAACGAAGGGAGATACG.

The CDR3: CASSLQGSGNTGELFF. The part of the CDR3 DNA that was read is TGTGCCAGCTCACTCCAGGGTAGCGGGAACACCGGGGAG. V and J are TRBV18 and TRBJ2-2; D perhaps matches TRBD2 (6 bases). The sequence runs out 3 residues before the end of the CDR3; the remainder is reconstructed from the germline J gene. V was clipped by 4 bases and J by 1 base, with 13 bases between them. Germline CDR1 is KGHSH and CDR2 is LQKENI. The CDR3 has 16 amino acids.